This section outlines one TCR beta chain sequence together with its context. Ten or more counts support this clonotype. It has no known antigen specificity. Base quality data are lacking; no much larger clone is found one base away. These data come from a study of T cells in Graves' hyperthyroidism and ophthalmopathy (dated by TCRdb to between 2018 and 2021). Regarding the complete study: Peripheral blood samples were taken at initial diagnosis, before any treatment was given. To identify TCR V-J signatures that set the groups apart, the researchers used a discovery cohort of about a hundred patients, made up of around 42 with Graves' ophthalmopathy and 55 to 65 with stable Graves' hyperthyroidism. After blood sampling, hyperthyroidism patients were treated with methimazole at a starting dose of 30 mg daily, and ophthalmopathy patients were treated with high-dose intravenous methylprednisolone. The study also compared thyroid tissue and blood T-cell repertoires from five or six Graves' hyperthyroidism patients. The paper reports TCR Vbeta CDR3 sequencing of roughly 140 peripheral blood samples: 43 ophthalmopathy, under 80 hyperthyroidism and roughly 17 progressor patients. The roughly 100 discovery patients were randomly split 7:3 into training and test sets. Prospective prediction of ophthalmopathy was tested in an independent validation cohort of 18 hyperthyroidism patients and around 16 patients who later progressed to ophthalmopathy.

Amplification of TCR beta CDR3 regions was carried out from RNA transcripts. A first-round RT-PCR of the TCR CDR3 used the HTBI primer set with the Qiagen OneStep RT-PCR kit. A second multiplex PCR round built the libraries, followed by size selection and purification. Sequencing of the libraries was done on an Illumina HiSeq2000 using paired-end 100 bp reads. As for the original processing: SOAPnuke was used to process the raw data, with reads discarded if the reads contained adapters or uncalled bases, had a mean Phred below 15, or lacked an exact constant-primer or identifier match. COPE v1.2.5 was used to merge high-quality paired reads, and clonotypes were defined as unique nucleotide sequences. Clonotypes were aligned to IMGT TRBV, TRBD and TRBJ reference segments using MiTCR v1.1. Analysis was restricted to V-J combinations with a frequency above 0.0001, which covered 99.2% of repertoires. The TCS score was defined as the ratio of F50 (clonal expansion) to E x V (chaos), calculated using BLOSUM62-based TCRdist between CDR3 peptides within each V-J. Welch's t-statistics and random forest reduced some 510 V-J features to 13, which were used in a naive Bayes classifier (R e1071). TCRdb ran its own pipeline on the public reads, namely fastp trimming at Q25 and MiXCR clone calling, and kept in-frame beta chains. Entries that share a CDR3 protein sequence are merged under the most common genes and DNA. TCRdb's processing, not the study's, gives the V and J calls here. In this sample the table shows around 450,000 distinct CDR3 sequences, more than 15% of which occur a single time. Roughly 8% of the sample belongs to the ten largest clones.

The CDR3 has 16 amino acids, counting the end cysteine and phenylalanine. Kept here is only the CDR3 DNA, which spans 48 bases and is read in frame from base 1. In the germline V gene, CDR1 corresponds to KGHSH and CDR2 to LQKENI. Trimming removed 5 bases from V and 0 bases from J, leaving 17 bases between the germline ends. A patient counted as having stable Graves' hyperthyroidism if no progression to ophthalmopathy occurred over 18 months of follow-up. The hyperthyroidism patients were between 18 and 65 years old and newly diagnosed, with a disease duration of less than 2 months. Exclusion was applied to patients with uncontrolled infections, other autoimmune diseases, pregnancy or lactation. Diagnoses were based on clinical symptoms, serum thyroxine and TRAb, thyroid ultrasound and orbital computed tomography. PBMCs were separated from approximately 9.9 ml of fresh peripheral blood using Ficoll-Paque density gradient centrifugation. Total RNA was extracted with Trizol reagent, and quality was checked on an Agilent 2100 Bioanalyzer.

The paper's findings and limits, for the study overall: Most expanded thyroid clonotypes (frequency above 0.001) were also detected in blood, suggesting blood repertoires may reflect thyroid immune responses. A model built on a 13 V-J signature distinguished ophthalmopathy from stable hyperthyroidism, reaching approximately 89% sensitivity and under 84% specificity in cross-validation and 80%/75% in testing. In validation, the model predicted progression to ophthalmopathy a median of approximately 6.3 months before onset, with approximately 71% sensitivity and roughly 77% specificity. Sample size was not statistically predetermined, and investigators were not blinded to group allocation.

The chain is encoded by TRBV18 joined to TRBJ2-7; the D gene is possibly TRBD1 or TRBD2, with 5 bases matching each. The source of this sequence is a woman aged 18-29 years with Graves' hyperthyroidism. The sample consisted of blood. The DNA is as follows: TGTGCCAGCTCATCAACCCCGGGACGGGACTCCTACGAGCAGTACTTC. The translation is CASSSTPGRDSYEQYF.